This T cell receptor (beta chain) was obtained from a study of cytomegalovirus exposure and HLA in healthy donors. Study-wide background: The Caucasian-associated ancestry cluster held 65% to 85% of around 380 genotyped donors.

Study observations and caveats: The availability of immune exposure information extended only to CMV serostatus. Researchers catalogued over 150 TCR beta chains as cytomegalovirus-associated. Sequences of the TCR beta chain were said to predict the HLA-A and HLA-B alleles of most subjects accurately.

This CDR3 comprises 16 residues. Deletions cut 4 bases from V and 3 bases from J, with 15 bases between. Germline-derived CDR1 and CDR2 are SGHDN and FVKESK. For this clone: Its antigen is unknown.

The PCR contained 60 Vbeta and 13 Jbeta primers. TCRdb's table, derived via immunoSEQ multiplex PCR, lists solely in-frame clones and lacks some. In the table there are 65,000 to 90,000 clones, roughly 88% of which are singletons. The source is a woman aged 30 to 39 in good health and CMV-seronegative. Sequenced sample: PBMCs. The rearrangement joins TRBV14 to TRBJ1-4; a possible D gene is TRBD1 (5 bases). The CDR3 region has the DNA TGTGCCAGCAGCCCAGGGAAAGGCTCAGCTAATGAAAAACTGTTTTTT. This sequence encodes CASSPGKGSANEKLFF. The variable domain in full, completed from reference TRBV14 and TRBJ1-4, reads EAGVTQFPSHSVIEKGQTVTLRCDPISGHDNLYWYRRVMGKEIKFLLHFVKESKQDESGMPNNRFLAERTGGTYSTLKVQPAELEDSGVYFCASSPGKGSANEKLFFGSGTQLSVL.